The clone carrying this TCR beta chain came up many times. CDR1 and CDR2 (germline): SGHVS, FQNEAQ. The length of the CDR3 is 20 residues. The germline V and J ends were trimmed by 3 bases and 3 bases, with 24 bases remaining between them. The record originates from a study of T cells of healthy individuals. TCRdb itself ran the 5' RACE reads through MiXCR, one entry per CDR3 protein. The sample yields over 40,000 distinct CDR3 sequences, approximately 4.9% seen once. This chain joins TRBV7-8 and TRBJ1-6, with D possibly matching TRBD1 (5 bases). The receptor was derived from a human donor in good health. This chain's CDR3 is CASSFTPTPKGKIYNSPLHF. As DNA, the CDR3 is TGTGCCAGCAGCTTTACACCGACTCCCAAGGGGAAAATCTATAATTCACCCCTCCACTTT.